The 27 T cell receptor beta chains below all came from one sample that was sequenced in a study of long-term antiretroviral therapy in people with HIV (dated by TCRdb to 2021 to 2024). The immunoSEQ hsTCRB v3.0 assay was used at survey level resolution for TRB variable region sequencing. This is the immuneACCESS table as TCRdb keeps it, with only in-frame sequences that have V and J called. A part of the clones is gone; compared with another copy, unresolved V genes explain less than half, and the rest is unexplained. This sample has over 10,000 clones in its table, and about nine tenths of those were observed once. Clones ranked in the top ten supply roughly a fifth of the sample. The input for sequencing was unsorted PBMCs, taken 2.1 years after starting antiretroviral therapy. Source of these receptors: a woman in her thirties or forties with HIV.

CDR3 nucleotides: TGCGCCAGCAGCGACGATGGTGGCACTGAAGCTTTCTTT. This sequence encodes CASSDDGGTEAFF. The V and J genes are TRBV5-1 and TRBJ1-1; D gene uncertain. This CDR3 spans 13 amino acids. The V and J ends lost 4 bases and 4 bases respectively, with 11 bases between them. In germline, CDR1 is SGHRS, CDR2 YFSETQ.

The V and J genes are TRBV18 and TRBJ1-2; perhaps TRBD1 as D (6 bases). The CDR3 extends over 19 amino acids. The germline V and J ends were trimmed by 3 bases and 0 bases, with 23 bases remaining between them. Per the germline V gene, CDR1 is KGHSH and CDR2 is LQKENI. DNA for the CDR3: TGTGCCAGCTCACCCTGGAGGGACATCCGCCTATATTCTAACTATGGCTACACCTTC. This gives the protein CASSPWRDIRLYSNYGYTF.

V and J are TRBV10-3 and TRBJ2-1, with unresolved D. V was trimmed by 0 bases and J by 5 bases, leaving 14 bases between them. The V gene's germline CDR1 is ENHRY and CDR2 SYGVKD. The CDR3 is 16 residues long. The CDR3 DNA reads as TGTGCCATCAGTGAGTCAATGGCAGGAGCGAACAATGAGCAGTTCTTC. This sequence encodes CAISESMAGANNEQFF.

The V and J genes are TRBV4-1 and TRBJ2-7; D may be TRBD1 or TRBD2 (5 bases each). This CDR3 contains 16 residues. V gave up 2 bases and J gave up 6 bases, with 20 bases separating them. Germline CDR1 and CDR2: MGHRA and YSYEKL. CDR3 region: CASSQRTRDPYGEQYF. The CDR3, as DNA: TGCGCCAGCAGCCAACGCACTAGGGACCCTTACGGCGAGCAGTACTTC.

CDR3 in amino acids: CASSRTSGGEETQYF. DNA for the CDR3: TGCGCCAGCAGCCGGACTAGCGGGGGGGAAGAGACCCAGTACTTC. This rearrangement joins TRBV5-1 to TRBJ2-5, with 15 positions matching TRBD2. J was trimmed by 3 bases and V by 4 bases; bases with no gene match: 1. Germline V gives CDR1 SGHRS, CDR2 YFSETQ. The CDR3 loop spans 15 amino acids.

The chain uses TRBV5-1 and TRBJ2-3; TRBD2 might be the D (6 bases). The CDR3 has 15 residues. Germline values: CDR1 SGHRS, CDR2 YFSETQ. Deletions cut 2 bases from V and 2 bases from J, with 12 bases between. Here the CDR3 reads CASSFRDFLTDTQYF. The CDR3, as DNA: TGCGCCAGCAGCTTCCGGGACTTTCTCACAGATACGCAGTATTTT.

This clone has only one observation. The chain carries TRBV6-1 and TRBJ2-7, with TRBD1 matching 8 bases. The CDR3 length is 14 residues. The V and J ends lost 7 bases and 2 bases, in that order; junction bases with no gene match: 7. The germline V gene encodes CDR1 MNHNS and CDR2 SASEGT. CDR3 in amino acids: CASTNDRGTYEQYF. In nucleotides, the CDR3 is TGTGCCAGCACAAATGACAGGGGTACCTACGAGCAGTACTTC.

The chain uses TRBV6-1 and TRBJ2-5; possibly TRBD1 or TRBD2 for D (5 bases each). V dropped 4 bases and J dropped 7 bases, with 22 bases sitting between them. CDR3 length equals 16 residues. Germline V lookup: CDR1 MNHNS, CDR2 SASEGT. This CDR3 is CASSGYGTQAPGTQYF. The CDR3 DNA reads TGTGCCAGCAGTGGGTATGGGACCCAAGCGCCAGGGACCCAGTACTTC.

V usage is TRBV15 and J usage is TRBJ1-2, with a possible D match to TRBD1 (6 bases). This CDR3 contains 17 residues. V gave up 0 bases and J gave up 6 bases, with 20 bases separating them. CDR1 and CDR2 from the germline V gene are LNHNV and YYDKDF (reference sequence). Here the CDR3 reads CATSRDGMTGRRDGYTF. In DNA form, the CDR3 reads TGTGCCACCAGCAGAGATGGAATGACAGGACGGAGAGATGGCTACACCTTC.

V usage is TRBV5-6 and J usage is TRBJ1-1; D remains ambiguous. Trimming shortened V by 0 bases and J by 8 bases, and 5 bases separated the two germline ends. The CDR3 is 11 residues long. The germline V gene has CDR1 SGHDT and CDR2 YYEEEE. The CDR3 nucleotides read TGTGCCAGCAGCTTGGCCAGAGAAGCTTTCTTT. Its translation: CASSLAREAFF. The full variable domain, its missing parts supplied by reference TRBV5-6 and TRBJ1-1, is DAGVTQSPTHLIKTRGQQVTLRCSPKSGHDTVSWYQQALGQGPQFIFQYYEEEERQRGNFPDRFSGHQFPNYSSELNVNALLLGDSALYLCASSLAREAFFGQGTRLTVV.

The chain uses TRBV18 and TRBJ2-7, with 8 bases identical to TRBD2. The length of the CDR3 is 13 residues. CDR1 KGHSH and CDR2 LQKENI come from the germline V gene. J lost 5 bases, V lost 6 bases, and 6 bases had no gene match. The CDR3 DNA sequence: TGTGCCAGCTCGGGACTAGGGGGTAACGAGCAGTACTTC. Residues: CASSGLGGNEQYF. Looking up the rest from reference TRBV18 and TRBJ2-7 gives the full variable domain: NAGVMQNPRHLVRRRGQEARLRCSPMKGHSHVYWYRQLPEEGLKFMVYLQKENIIDESGMPKERFSAEFPKEGPSILRIQQVVRGDSAAYFCASSGLGGNEQYFGPGTRLTVT.

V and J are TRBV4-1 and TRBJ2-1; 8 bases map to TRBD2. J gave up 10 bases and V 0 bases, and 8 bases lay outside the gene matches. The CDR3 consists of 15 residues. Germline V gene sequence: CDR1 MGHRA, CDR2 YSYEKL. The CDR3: CASSQEASGLGEQFF. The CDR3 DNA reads TGCGCCAGCAGCCAAGAGGCTAGCGGGCTGGGGGAGCAGTTCTTC.

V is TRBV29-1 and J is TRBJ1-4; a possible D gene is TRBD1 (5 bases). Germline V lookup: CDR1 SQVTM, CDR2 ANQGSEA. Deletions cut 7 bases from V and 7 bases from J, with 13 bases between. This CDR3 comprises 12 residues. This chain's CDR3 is CSGKGSGEKLFF. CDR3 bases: TGCAGCGGTAAGGGGTCTGGTGAAAAACTGTTTTTT.

Here the CDR3 reads CAISASTYNEQFF. As DNA, the CDR3 is TGTGCCATCAGTGCCTCTACCTACAATGAGCAGTTCTTC. The chain employs TRBV10-3 and TRBJ2-1; D remains unclear. Germline values: CDR1 ENHRY, CDR2 SYGVKD. The CDR3 contains 13 residues. V was cut by 4 bases and J by 2 bases, with 6 bases left in between.

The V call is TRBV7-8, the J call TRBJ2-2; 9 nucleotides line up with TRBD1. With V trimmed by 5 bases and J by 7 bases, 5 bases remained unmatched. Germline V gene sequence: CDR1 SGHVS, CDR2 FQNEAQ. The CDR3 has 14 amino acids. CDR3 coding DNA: TGTGCCAGCAGCGTACAGGGGGCCGTCGGGGAGCTGTTTTTT. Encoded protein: CASSVQGAVGELFF.

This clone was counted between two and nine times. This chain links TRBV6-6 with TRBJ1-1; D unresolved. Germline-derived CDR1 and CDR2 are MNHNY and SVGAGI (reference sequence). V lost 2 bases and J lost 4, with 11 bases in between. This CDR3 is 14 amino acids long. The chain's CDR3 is CASSYKVLSTEAFF. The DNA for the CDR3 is TGTGCCAGCAGTTACAAAGTGTTGAGCACTGAAGCTTTCTTT.

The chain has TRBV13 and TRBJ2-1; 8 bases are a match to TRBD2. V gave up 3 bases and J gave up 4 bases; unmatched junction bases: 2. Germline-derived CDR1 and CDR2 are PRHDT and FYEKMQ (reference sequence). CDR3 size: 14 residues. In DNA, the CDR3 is TGTGCCAGCAGCTTGGGACTAGTATACAATGAGCAGTTCTTC. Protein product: CASSLGLVYNEQFF. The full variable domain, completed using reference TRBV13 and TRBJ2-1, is AAGVIQSPRHLIKEKRETATLKCYPIPRHDTVYWYQQGPGQDPQFLISFYEKMQSDKGSIPDRFSAQQFSDYHSELNMSSLELGDSALYFCASSLGLVYNEQFFGPGTRLTVL.

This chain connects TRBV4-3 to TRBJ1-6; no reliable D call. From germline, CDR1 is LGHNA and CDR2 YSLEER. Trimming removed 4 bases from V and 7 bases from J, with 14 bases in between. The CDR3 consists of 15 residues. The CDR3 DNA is TGCGCCAGCAGCCCACAACGGGCACTAAATTCACCCCTCCACTTT. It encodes CASSPQRALNSPLHF.

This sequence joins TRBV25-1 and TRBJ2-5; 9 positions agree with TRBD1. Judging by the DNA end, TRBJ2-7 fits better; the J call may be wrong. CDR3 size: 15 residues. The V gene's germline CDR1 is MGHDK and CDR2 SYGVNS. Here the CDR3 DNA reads TGTGCCAGCAGTGGGGTGGACAGGGGAACCTACGAGCAGTACTTC. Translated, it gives CASSGVDRGTYEQYF.

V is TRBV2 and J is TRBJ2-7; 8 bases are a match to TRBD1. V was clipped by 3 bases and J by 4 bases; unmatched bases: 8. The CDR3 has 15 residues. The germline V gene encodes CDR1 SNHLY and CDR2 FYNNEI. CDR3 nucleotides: TGTGCCAGCAGTGAGGGACAGGCCAGCGGGTACGAGCAGTACTTC. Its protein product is CASSEGQASGYEQYF.

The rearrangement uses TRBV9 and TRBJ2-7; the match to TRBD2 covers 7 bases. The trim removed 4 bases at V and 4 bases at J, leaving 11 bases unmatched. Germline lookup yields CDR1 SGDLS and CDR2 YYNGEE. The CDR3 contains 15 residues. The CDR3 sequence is CASSTDPGGAYEQYF. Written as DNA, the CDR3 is TGTGCCAGCAGCACAGACCCGGGGGGAGCGTACGAGCAGTACTTC.

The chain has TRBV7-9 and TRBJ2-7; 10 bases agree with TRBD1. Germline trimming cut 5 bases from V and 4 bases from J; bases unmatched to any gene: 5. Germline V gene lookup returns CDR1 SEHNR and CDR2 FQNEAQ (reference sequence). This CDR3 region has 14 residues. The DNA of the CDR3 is TGTGCCAGCAGCAGAGGACAGGGGGGATACGAGCAGTACTTC. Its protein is CASSRGQGGYEQYF.

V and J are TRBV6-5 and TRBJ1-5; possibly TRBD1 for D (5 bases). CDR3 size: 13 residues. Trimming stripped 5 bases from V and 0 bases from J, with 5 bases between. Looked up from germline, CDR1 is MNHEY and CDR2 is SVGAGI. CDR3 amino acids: CASSQGSNQPQHF. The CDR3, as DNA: TGTGCCAGCAGTCAGGGTAGCAATCAGCCCCAGCATTTT.

The CDR3 DNA sequence: TGTGCCAGCAGTGAAGAGGACAGTATTGAAAAACTGTTTTTT. As protein: CASSEEDSIEKLFF. The chain recombines TRBV6-1 with TRBJ1-4; D is perhaps TRBD1 (6 bases). Germline lookup yields CDR1 MNHNS and CDR2 SASEGT. The ends were cut back, 1 base at V and 7 bases at J, with 10 bases in the middle. The CDR3 loop spans 14 amino acids.

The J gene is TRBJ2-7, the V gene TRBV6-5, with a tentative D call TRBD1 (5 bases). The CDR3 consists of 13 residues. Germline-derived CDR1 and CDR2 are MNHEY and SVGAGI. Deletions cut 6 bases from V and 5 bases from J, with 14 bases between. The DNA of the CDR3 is TGTGCCAGCAGGCCTGGCAGGGCCCACGAGCAGTACTTC. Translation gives CASRPGRAHEQYF.

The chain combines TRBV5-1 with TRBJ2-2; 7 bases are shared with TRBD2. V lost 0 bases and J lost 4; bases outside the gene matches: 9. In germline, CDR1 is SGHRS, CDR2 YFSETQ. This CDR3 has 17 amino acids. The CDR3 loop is CASSLARASGRTGELFF. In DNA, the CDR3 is TGCGCCAGCAGCTTGGCCCGGGCTAGCGGCCGCACCGGGGAGCTGTTTTTT. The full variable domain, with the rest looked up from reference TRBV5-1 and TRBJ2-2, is KAGVTQTPRYLIKTRGQQVTLSCSPISGHRSVSWYQQTPGQGLQFLFEYFSETQRNKGNFPGRFSGRQFSNSRSEMNVSTLELGDSALYLCASSLARASGRTGELFFGEGSRLTVL.

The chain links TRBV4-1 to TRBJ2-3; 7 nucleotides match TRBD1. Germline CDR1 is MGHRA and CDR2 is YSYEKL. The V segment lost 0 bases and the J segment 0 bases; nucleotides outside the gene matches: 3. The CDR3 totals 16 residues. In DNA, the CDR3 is TGCGCCAGCAGCCAAGAAACAGGGGCTAGCACAGATACGCAGTATTTT. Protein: CASSQETGASTDTQYF.